Following are 2 T cell receptor beta chains from one sample sequenced in a study of CD8+CD57+ T cells in acquired aplastic anemia. Profiling of TCR beta VDJ combinations and CDR3 sequences used genomic DNA as template. TCRdb re-derived calls from the reads in MiXCR, one entry per CDR3 protein. This table holds about 170,000 distinct CDR3 sequences, 50% to 75% found once. Specimen: sorted CD4+, CD8+, or CD8+CD57+ T cells (not recorded which) from PBMCs. These receptors all come from a human donor in good health.

This clonotype was seen only a few times. The chain employs TRBV7-3 and TRBJ1-1; D remains unclear. The CDR3 sequence is 14 residues long. CDR1 and CDR2 from the germline V gene are SGHTA and FQGTGA. The ends were cut back, 5 bases at V and 5 bases at J, with 15 bases in the middle. The CDR3 nucleotides read TGTGCCAGCAGCCTAGCGGGGTCGGGAACTGAAGCTTTCTTT. As protein: CASSLAGSGTEAFF.

This clonotype was found a few times. The CDR3 sequence is CSASSRQGIPEAFF. The CDR3 DNA follows: TGCAGTGCTTCAAGCCGACAGGGTATACCTGAAGCTTTCTTT. The rearrangement links TRBV20-1 to TRBJ1-1, with TRBD1 identical over 7 bases. The CDR3 length is 14 residues. The germline V gene encodes CDR1 DFQATT and CDR2 SNEGSKA (reference sequence). The V segment lost 5 bases and the J segment 6 bases; nucleotides outside the gene matches: 12.